These 11 T cell receptor beta chains came from one sample sequenced in a study of T cell repertoires in cytomegalovirus infection. MiXCR, applied by TCRdb to the reads, yields one record per CDR3 protein. The sample has about 160,000 distinct CDR3 sequences; about 20% are singletons. Their antigens remain unidentified. The material sequenced was CD8+ T cells from cultured PBMCs, taken from culture after CMV antigen stimulation. Receptors were obtained from a human donor in good health (CMV status not recorded). Some clones in this sample may be carry-over from other donors' samples.

The chain uses TRBV18 and TRBJ1-1; 10 bases match TRBD1. The CDR3 spans 15 residues. CDR1 is KGHSH, CDR2 LQKENI, per germline. J lost 3 bases, V lost 5 bases, and 6 bases had no gene match. CDR3 loop: CASSMTGGIDTEAFF. Here the CDR3 DNA reads TGTGCCAGCTCAATGACAGGGGGCATTGACACTGAAGCTTTCTTT. The complete variable domain, with remaining parts taken from reference TRBV18 and TRBJ1-1, reads NAGVMQNPRHLVRRRGQEARLRCSPMKGHSHVYWYRQLPEEGLKFMVYLQKENIIDESGMPKERFSAEFPKEGPSILRIQQVVRGDSAAYFCASSMTGGIDTEAFFGQGTRLTVV.

The chain has TRBV2 and TRBJ2-7, with 10 nucleotides matching TRBD2. With V trimmed by 5 bases and J by 5 bases, 6 bases remained unmatched. Germline assignment: CDR1 SNHLY and CDR2 FYNNEI. CDR3 length equals 14 residues. CDR3 nucleotides: TGTGCCAGCAGTAAGGGGACTAGCGACGACGAGCAGTACTTC. Translating it yields CASSKGTSDDEQYF.

In its sample, this clonotype was seen many times. The chain links TRBV12-3 or TRBV12-4 to TRBJ2-3; D remains ambiguous. The V and J ends lost 3 bases and 0 bases respectively, with 7 bases between them. The CDR3 spans 14 residues. The CDR3 DNA reads as TGTGCCAGCAGTTTTGTGGGGAGCACAGATACGCAGTATTTT. Translation gives CASSFVGSTDTQYF.

V and J are TRBV27 and TRBJ2-3, with D perhaps matching TRBD1 (6 bases). V lost 4 bases and J lost 1, with 12 bases in between. The germline V gene encodes CDR1 MNHEY and CDR2 SMNVEV (reference sequence). This CDR3 is 15 amino acids long. The CDR3 loop is CASSSRGRGTDTQYF. CDR3 DNA sequence: TGTGCCAGCAGTTCAAGGGGGAGAGGCACAGATACGCAGTATTTT.

This clonotype showed up just a few times. CDR3 bases: TGTGCCAGCAGCCCTGAGGCACGGACAGGGGAAGAGACCCAGTACTTC. Its translation: CASSPEARTGEETQYF. V gene TRBV27 combines with J gene TRBJ2-5; TRBD1 matches at 9 bases. V dropped 6 bases and J dropped 3; count of bases not matched to a gene: 11. The CDR3 is 16 amino acids. Germline V lookup: CDR1 MNHEY, CDR2 SMNVEV (reference sequence).

The chain recombines TRBV7-2 with TRBJ2-7; maybe TRBD2 (5 bases). Germline V gene data show CDR1 as SGHTA and CDR2 as FQGNSA. Trimming took off 4 bases at V and 1 base at J, with 14 bases between the two ends. The CDR3 is 15 amino acids. The CDR3 loop is CASSWFRGISYEQYF. CDR3 DNA sequence: TGTGCCAGCAGCTGGTTTCGAGGGATTTCCTACGAGCAGTACTTC.

V and J are TRBV7-2 and TRBJ2-3; TRBD2 matches at 8 bases. V was pared by 5 bases and J by 1 base, with 14 bases of the junction left unmatched. From germline, CDR1 is SGHTA and CDR2 FQGNSA. The CDR3 is made up of 18 amino acids. CDR3 nucleotides: TGTGCCAGCAGCCGGGGGGGCAGGGTGGCCCTAGGCACAGATACGCAGTATTTT. This gives the protein CASSRGGRVALGTDTQYF.

This clonotype was counted only a few times. The CDR3 protein is CASSEWSGKETQYF. DNA of the CDR3: TGTGCCAGCAGTGAGTGGTCAGGGAAAGAGACCCAGTACTTC. The V gene is TRBV2, the J gene TRBJ2-5; D might be TRBD1 (5 bases). Germline loops: CDR1 SNHLY, CDR2 FYNNEI. V was trimmed by 3 bases and J by 3 bases, leaving 11 bases between them. This CDR3 spans 14 amino acids.

V usage is TRBV7-9 and J usage is TRBJ1-2; weak D call: TRBD1 (5 bases). The CDR3 contains 14 residues. Trimming took 1 base from V and 7 from J, leaving 13 bases between them. Germline V gene data show CDR1 as SEHNR and CDR2 as FQNEAQ (reference sequence). The CDR3: CASSLEAGRGGYTF. CDR3 sequence (DNA): TGTGCCAGCAGCTTAGAAGCAGGGCGGGGTGGCTACACCTTC. The variable domain in full, completed from reference TRBV7-9 and TRBJ1-2, reads DTGVSQNPRHKITKRGQNVTFRCDPISEHNRLYWYRQTLGQGPEFLTYFQNEAQLEKSRLLSDRFSAERPKGSFSTLEIQRTEQGDSAMYLCASSLEAGRGGYTFGSGTRLTVV.

This clonotype was counted a few times. The chain combines TRBV7-9 with TRBJ1-2; perhaps TRBD1 as D (6 bases). The CDR3 loop spans 15 amino acids. CDR1 is SEHNR and CDR2 is FQNEAQ in the germline V gene (reference sequence). Trimming left V 5 bases short and J 4 bases short, with 17 bases between. The CDR3 is CASSPEPTGSYGYTF. In nucleotides, the CDR3 is TGTGCCAGCAGCCCTGAACCGACAGGCTCCTATGGCTACACCTTC.

This clonotype has ten or more counts. This chain uses TRBV7-2 with TRBJ1-6, with a weak D call TRBD1 (5 bases). The CDR3 has 14 amino acids. V lost 7 bases to trimming and J lost 8 bases, with 15 bases between them. From germline, CDR1 is SGHTA and CDR2 FQGNSA. The CDR3 spells CASTADLGDSPLHF. The DNA of the CDR3 is TGTGCCAGCACCGCGGACTTAGGGGATTCACCCCTCCACTTT.